Described below is a single T cell receptor (beta chain) sequence and its context. Germline CDR1 and CDR2: MDHEN and SYDVKM. CDR3 size: 14 residues. Trimming took 4 bases from V and 2 from J, leaving 9 bases between them. The data are from a study of shared clonotypes between healthy human individuals. When replicate PCRs were run on sorted subsets, they used about 200 ng DNA, about 30,000 T cell genomes. The repertoire was sequenced with immunoSEQ multiplex PCR; TCRdb's copy has only in-frame clones and lacks some. The repertoire consists of some 630,000 clones, with around 96% occurring once and the leading ten covering more than 0.085%. Naive CD8 populations comprised CD45RO-negative cells positively selected for CCR7, excluding terminally differentiated effector memory CD45RA+ cells.

The source material was naive CD8+ T cells sorted from blood. This sequence was found in a woman in her 30s in good health. The genes are TRBV28 and TRBJ1-3; D ambiguous. CDR3 DNA sequence: TGTGCCAGCAGTTCTCTGGCGGCTGGAAACACCATATATTTT. Translating gives CASSSLAAGNTIYF.